These T cell receptor beta chains were read from a single sample in a study of cytotoxic CD8 clonotypes in ibrutinib-treated CLL. Only in-frame clones appear in the TCRdb table, and some are missing; sequencing was by immunoSEQ multiplex PCR. This sample carries fewer than 90,000 clones, approximately 71% of them seen once, and the ten largest clones take 5.7%. Sample: PBMCs, taken after 12 months of ibrutinib treatment. The receptors were sampled from a human donor with chronic lymphocytic leukemia. CDR3s leave out the opening cysteine and the closing phenylalanine or tryptophan. Not every row has a clone size; where given, it reads once, few, many or a size class.

J,size,V,length,CDR3
TRBJ1-5,.,TRBV18,12,ASSLPFSNQPQH
TRBJ1-2,few,TRBV9,13,ASSIRQDPAGGYT
TRBJ2-5,.,TRBV6-6,11,ASTRRGQETQY
TRBJ2-6,few,TRBV5-4,15,ASSLGVQGVGANVLT
TRBJ2-1,.,TRBV5-1,12,ASSLGLAGIEQF
TRBJ2-7,.,TRBV5-6,11,ASSSRLGRGQY
TRBJ2-3,.,TRBV5-6,9,ASSLGVGQY
TRBJ1-1,few,TRBV29-1,10,SARQTNTEAF
TRBJ1-5,.,TRBV5-6,13,ASSRLLGSNQPQH
TRBJ1-2,few,TRBV6-5,11,ASSYLWAYGYT
TRBJ1-5,few,TRBV19,12,ASYTGGINQPQH
TRBJ2-7,.,TRBV5-4,11,ASSFQSSYEQY
TRBJ1-2,.,TRBV18,13,ASSRREGTIYGYT
TRBJ1-6,.,TRBV7-2,12,ASSSRLYNSPLH
TRBJ2-1,.,TRBV7-2,13,ASSLALASYNEQF
TRBJ1-4,once,TRBV27,13,ASSSFSGDNEKLF
TRBJ1-6,medium-sized,TRBV7-6,11,ASSSENNSPLH